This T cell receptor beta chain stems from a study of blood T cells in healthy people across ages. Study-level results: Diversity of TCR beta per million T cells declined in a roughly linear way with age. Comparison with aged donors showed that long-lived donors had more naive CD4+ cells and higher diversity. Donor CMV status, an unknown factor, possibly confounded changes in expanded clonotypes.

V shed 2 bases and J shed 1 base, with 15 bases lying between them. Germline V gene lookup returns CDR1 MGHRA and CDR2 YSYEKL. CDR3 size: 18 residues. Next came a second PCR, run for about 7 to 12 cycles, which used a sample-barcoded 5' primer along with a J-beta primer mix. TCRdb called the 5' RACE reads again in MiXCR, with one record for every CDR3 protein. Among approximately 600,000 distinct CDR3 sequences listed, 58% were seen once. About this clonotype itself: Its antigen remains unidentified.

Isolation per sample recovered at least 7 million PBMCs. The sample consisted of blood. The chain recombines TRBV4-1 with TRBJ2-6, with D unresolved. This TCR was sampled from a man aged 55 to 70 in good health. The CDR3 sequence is CASSQWAGSRSGANVLTF. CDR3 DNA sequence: TGCGCCAGCAGCCAATGGGCAGGTAGCCGTTCTGGGGCCAACGTCCTGACTTTC.